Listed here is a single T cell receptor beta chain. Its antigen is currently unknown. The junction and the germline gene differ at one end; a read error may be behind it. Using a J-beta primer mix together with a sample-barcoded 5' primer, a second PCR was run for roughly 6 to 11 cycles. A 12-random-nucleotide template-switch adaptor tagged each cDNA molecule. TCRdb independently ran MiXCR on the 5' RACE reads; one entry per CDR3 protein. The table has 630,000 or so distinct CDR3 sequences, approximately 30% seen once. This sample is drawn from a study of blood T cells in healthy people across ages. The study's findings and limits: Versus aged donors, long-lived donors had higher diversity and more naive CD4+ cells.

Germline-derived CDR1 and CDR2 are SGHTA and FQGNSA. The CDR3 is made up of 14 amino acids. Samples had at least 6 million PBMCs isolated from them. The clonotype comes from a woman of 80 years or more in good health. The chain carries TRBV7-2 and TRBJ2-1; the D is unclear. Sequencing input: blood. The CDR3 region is CAGSARTQYNEQFF. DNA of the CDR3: TGTGCCGGCAGCGCAAGGACCCAATACAATGAGCAGTTCTTC.